This T cell receptor (beta chain) was captured by sequencing in a study of cytomegalovirus exposure and HLA in healthy donors. Study results and caveats: Roughly uniform sequencing depth across donors was assumed, possibly incorrectly.

It was with 60 Vbeta and 13 Jbeta primers that the PCR ran. In the source study's methods: Roughly 73 million unique TCR beta chains, some 9.9 million of them shared, were counted by a later analysis. Profiling relied on immunoSEQ multiplex PCR, and the TCRdb table lists in-frame clones only, not all of them. V and J calls and clone size are as listed in that table; D and trimming were resolved from the DNA. The sample gives approximately 210,000 clones, 87% of which show up once; about 1.2% is in the top ten. In germline, CDR1 is LNHDA, CDR2 SQIVND (reference sequence). V shed 7 bases and J shed 1 base, with 13 bases lying between them. This CDR3 has 15 residues. A word on this clone: Its antigen is undetermined.

The receptor comes from a man aged 30 to 45 in good health and CMV-seronegative. The chain employs TRBV19 and TRBJ2-2; possible D gene TRBD1, 5 bases. The sequencing sample was made of PBMCs. CDR3 amino acids: CASTPQGWNTGELFF. The CDR3 DNA is TGTGCCAGTACTCCGCAGGGATGGAACACCGGGGAGCTGTTTTTT.